This TCR beta chain emerged from a study of post-analysis software for immune sequencing data. Study-wide results and limits: There was significantly lower normalized Chao1 diversity in multiple sclerosis patients than in controls. There were four or five TRBV segments more frequent in patients than controls, and TRBV5-6, TRBV5-1 and TRBV20-1 were among them.

Comment on this clonotype: The antigen remains unidentified.

The CDR3 runs 17 residues. V was shortened by 5 bases and J by 6 bases, with 23 bases between the two germline ends. Germline assignment: CDR1 MNHEY and CDR2 SMNVEV (reference sequence). Unique molecular identifiers tagged the TCR beta cDNA libraries. From approximately 0.95 to 9.8 million T cells, roughly 530,000 cDNA molecules were obtained. One entry per CDR3 protein results from TCRdb running MiXCR on the PCR reads. Among 650,000 to 900,000 distinct CDR3 sequences listed, around 42% were seen once. The chain uses TRBV27 and TRBJ2-1; D may be TRBD1 (6 bases). Source material: blood. The clonotype comes from a girl aged 10 to 17 with multiple sclerosis. CDR3: CASSPTLAPRGGNEQFF. Written as DNA, the CDR3 is TGTGCCAGCAGTCCGACGTTAGCGCCCAGAGGGGGCAATGAGCAGTTCTTC.